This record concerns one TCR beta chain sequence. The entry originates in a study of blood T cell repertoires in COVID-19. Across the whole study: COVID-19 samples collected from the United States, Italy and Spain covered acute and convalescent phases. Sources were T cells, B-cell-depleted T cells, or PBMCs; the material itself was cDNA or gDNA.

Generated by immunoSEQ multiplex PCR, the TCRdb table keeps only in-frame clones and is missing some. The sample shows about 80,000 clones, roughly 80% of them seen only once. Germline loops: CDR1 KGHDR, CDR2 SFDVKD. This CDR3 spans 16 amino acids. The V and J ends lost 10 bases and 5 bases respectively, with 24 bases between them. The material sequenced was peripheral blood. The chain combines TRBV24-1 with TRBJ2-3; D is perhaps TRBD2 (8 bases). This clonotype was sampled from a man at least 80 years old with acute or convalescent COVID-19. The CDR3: CATKGDSGGPEDTQYF. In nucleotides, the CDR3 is TGTGCCACAAAAGGGGACAGCGGGGGACCCGAAGATACGCAGTATTTT.